A single sample is the source of the 23 T cell receptor beta chains below, sequenced in a study of T cell responses to AZD1222 COVID-19 vaccine. TCRdb's table, derived via immunoSEQ multiplex PCR, lists solely in-frame clones and lacks some. Here the sample spans 80,000 to 100,000 clones, roughly 92% being singletons. The sequencing used peripheral blood, collected on day 0 of AZD1222 vaccination. Every receptor here comes from an adult in good health.

This chain uses TRBV18 with TRBJ2-1; 11 bases map to TRBD2. This CDR3 contains 18 residues. The junction had 11 bases not matched to a gene; V was cut back by 2 bases and J by 5 bases. Germline assignment: CDR1 KGHSH and CDR2 LQKENI. The CDR3 DNA reads as TGTGCCAGCTCACCAACGGTAGCGGGAGGGCCCATAGACAATGAGCAGTTCTTC. It is translated as CASSPTVAGGPIDNEQFF.

This clone is a singleton in its sample. This chain uses TRBV11-3 with TRBJ2-4; D perhaps matches TRBD1 (5 bases). V shed 5 bases and J shed 1 base, with 12 bases lying between them. The CDR3 extends over 15 amino acids. The germline gives CDR1 SGHNT, CDR2 YENEEA. CDR3 amino acids: CASSPSAGAKNIQYF. In DNA, the CDR3 is TGTGCCAGCAGCCCCAGTGCAGGGGCCAAAAACATTCAGTACTTC.

V usage is TRBV11-3 and J usage is TRBJ2-3, with 10 positions matching TRBD2. Germline trimming cut 1 base from V and 6 bases from J; bases unmatched to any gene: 4. From germline, CDR1 is SGHNT and CDR2 YENEEA. The CDR3 loop spans 15 amino acids. DNA for the CDR3: TGTGCCAGCAGCTTAGGCGGGACTAGCGCGGATACGCAGTATTTT. Its translation is CASSLGGTSADTQYF.

V usage is TRBV12-5 and J usage is TRBJ1-2; D unclear. This CDR3 is built from 18 residues. Trimming cost V 0 bases and J 1 base, with 18 bases left between them. CDR1 LGHNT and CDR2 FRNRAP come from the germline V gene. The DNA of the CDR3 is TGTGCTAGTGGTTTGGTACTTCAAGACCTAGGACGTAACTATGGCTACACCTTC. Its protein product is CASGLVLQDLGRNYGYTF.

The gene calls are TRBV4-2 and TRBJ1-2, with 9 positions matching TRBD1. CDR3 length: 15 residues. Per the germline V gene, CDR1 is LGHNA and CDR2 is YNFKEQ. The junction had 8 bases not matched to a gene; V was cut back by 2 bases and J by 7 bases. CDR3 in DNA: TGTGCCAGCAGCCAACTGCGGACAGGGGTTGGTGGCTACACCTTC. Amino acids: CASSQLRTGVGGYTF.

V and J are TRBV7-7 and TRBJ1-1; D possibly corresponds to TRBD1 (5 bases). The germline V gene has CDR1 SSHAT and CDR2 FNYEAQ (reference sequence). The CDR3 extends over 13 amino acids. Trimming shortened V by 11 bases and J by 0 bases, and 13 bases separated the two germline ends. CDR3 loop: CAVGGSMNTEAFF. The CDR3, as DNA: TGTGCCGTCGGGGGGTCGATGAACACTGAAGCTTTCTTT. Full variable domain (missing parts from reference TRBV7-7 and TRBJ1-1): GAGVSQSPRYKVTKRGQDVTLRCDPISSHATLYWYQQALGQGPEFLTYFNYEAQPDKSGLPSDRFSAERPEGSISTLTIQRTEQRDSAMYRCAVGGSMNTEAFFGQGTRLTVV.

The chain is built from TRBV2 and TRBJ1-1; 7 bases are a match to TRBD1. The CDR3 loop spans 13 amino acids. The V gene's germline CDR1 is SNHLY and CDR2 FYNNEI. Trimming cost V 4 bases and J 6 bases; bases outside gene matches: 5. The CDR3 region has the DNA TGTGCCAGCAGTGTTACAGGGGAGGCTGAAGCTTTCTTT. It is translated as CASSVTGEAEAFF.

The chain combines TRBV6-4 with TRBJ1-3, with 7 bases fitting TRBD1. The ends lost 4 bases at V and 3 bases at J; junction bases unmatched: 9. This CDR3 is built from 16 residues. Germline CDR1 MRHNA, CDR2 SNTAGT. The CDR3 bases are TGTGCCAGCAGTGCCTTAACAGGGGCAAATGGAAACACCATATATTTT. This gives the protein CASSALTGANGNTIYF.

The chain employs TRBV5-1 and TRBJ1-1; D is unclear. The CDR3 length is 13 residues. The germline V and J ends were trimmed by 7 bases and 5 bases, with 15 bases remaining between them. Germline V gene data show CDR1 as SGHRS and CDR2 as YFSETQ. The DNA of the CDR3 is TGCGCCAGCGCGCCGGACGGAAAAACTGAAGCTTTCTTT. This encodes CASAPDGKTEAFF.

This rearrangement joins TRBV6-2 or TRBV6-3 to TRBJ1-3; no clear D gene. Trimming cost V 6 bases and J 7 bases, with 7 bases left between them. Germline V gene lookup returns CDR1 MNHEY and CDR2 SVGEGT. This CDR3 contains 11 residues. The CDR3 spells CASSNSNTIYF. The CDR3 nucleotides read TGTGCCAGCAGCAACAGCAACACCATATATTTT.

The chain recombines TRBV12-5 with TRBJ1-1; unclear D gene. CDR1 is LGHNT, CDR2 FRNRAP, per germline. V lost 1 base to trimming and J lost 5 bases, with 11 bases between them. This CDR3 region has 14 residues. CDR3 DNA sequence: TGTGCTAGTGGTTTGGAAGGACGGGCAACTGAAGCTTTCTTT. Residues: CASGLEGRATEAFF.

This chain links TRBV21-1 with TRBJ1-6. TRBV21-1 is a known pseudogene. The CDR3 is made up of 16 amino acids. The CDR3 spells CASSKALQGLGSPLHF. CDR3 DNA sequence: TGTGCCAGCAGCAAAGCCTTACAGGGACTCGGTTCACCCCTCCACTTT.

The rearrangement links TRBV4-3 to TRBJ1-3, with 9 bases lining up with TRBD1. This CDR3 contains 14 residues. V trimming: 0 bases; J trimming: 9 bases; junction bases outside the gene matches: 3. Germline CDR1 LGHNA, CDR2 YSLEER. This chain's CDR3 is CASSQEGQGSTIYF. The CDR3 DNA is TGCGCCAGCAGCCAAGAGGGACAGGGCAGCACCATATATTTT.

The chain employs TRBV7-3 and TRBJ2-3, with D unresolved. Trimming removed 1 base from V and 2 bases from J, with 4 bases in between. Germline V gives CDR1 SGHTA, CDR2 FQGTGA. The length of the CDR3 is 13 residues. CDR3 loop: CASSLMATDTQYF. CDR3 nucleotide sequence: TGTGCCAGCAGCTTAATGGCCACAGATACGCAGTATTTT.

The chain employs TRBV5-1 and TRBJ1-1; D remains unclear. Looked up from germline, CDR1 is SGHRS and CDR2 is YFSETQ. This CDR3 contains 14 residues. The ends were cut back, 4 bases at V and 0 bases at J, with 10 bases in the middle. The CDR3 DNA reads TGCGCCAGCAGCCCCCCGGGCCTGAACACTGAAGCTTTCTTT. It encodes CASSPPGLNTEAFF.

This rearrangement joins TRBV6-5 to TRBJ2-7; 8 bases align to TRBD1. This CDR3 is built from 14 residues. Germline V gene lookup returns CDR1 MNHEY and CDR2 SVGAGI. The ends lost 6 bases at V and 6 bases at J; junction bases unmatched: 10. The CDR3 DNA reads TGTGCCAGCAGGTCGAGACAGGGGACGGGCGAGCAGTACTTC. Residues: CASRSRQGTGEQYF.

This clone was recorded once. The CDR3 sequence is CASKGAGGPYNEQFF. As DNA, the CDR3 is TGTGCCAGCAAGGGGGCGGGAGGTCCCTACAATGAGCAGTTCTTC. This chain joins TRBV6-5 and TRBJ2-1, with D tentatively TRBD2 (8 bases). The germline V gene has CDR1 MNHEY and CDR2 SVGAGI. This CDR3 has 15 residues. Trimming took off 7 bases at V and 2 bases at J, with 15 bases between the two ends.

The chain is built from TRBV28 and TRBJ1-3; no definite D call. The CDR3 is 11 residues long. Germline CDR1 and CDR2: MDHEN and SYDVKM. The ends were cut back, 2 bases at V and 8 bases at J, with 4 bases in the middle. CDR3: CASSLGDTIYF. In DNA, the CDR3 is TGTGCCAGCAGTTTAGGTGACACCATATATTTT. Full variable domain (outside the CDR3, taken from reference TRBV28 and TRBJ1-3): DVKVTQSSRYLVKRTGEKVFLECVQDMDHENMFWYRQDPGLGLRLIYFSYDVKMKEKGDIPEGYSVSREKKERFSLILESASTNQTSMYLCASSLGDTIYFGEGSWLTVV.

The rearrangement uses TRBV4-2 and TRBJ2-1; TRBD2 agrees at 8 bases. Germline-derived CDR1 and CDR2 are LGHNA and YNFKEQ. This CDR3 has 17 amino acids. The ends lost 2 bases at V and 0 bases at J; junction bases unmatched: 6. The CDR3 sequence: CASSQSLAGSSYNEQFF. CDR3 coding DNA: TGTGCCAGCAGCCAATCCTTAGCGGGGAGCTCCTACAATGAGCAGTTCTTC.

V is TRBV10-3 and J is TRBJ1-5, with D tentatively TRBD1 (6 bases). The ends were cut back, 0 bases at V and 13 bases at J, with 10 bases in the middle. Germline V gene lookup returns CDR1 ENHRY and CDR2 SYGVKD. The CDR3 has 12 amino acids. In nucleotides, the CDR3 is TGTGCCATCAGTGAGTCGGGGACAAATCAGCATTTT. It yields the protein CAISESGTNQHF.

The genes are TRBV20-1 and TRBJ2-1, with 12 bases fitting TRBD2. V shed 3 bases, J shed 6 bases, and the junction held 6 bases outside the gene matches. The CDR3 contains 15 residues. Per germline, CDR1 DFQATT and CDR2 SNEGSKA (reference sequence). The CDR3 is CSASPTSGRTNEQFF. The CDR3 DNA reads as TGCAGTGCTAGTCCTACTAGCGGGAGGACCAATGAGCAGTTCTTC.

V and J are TRBV27 and TRBJ1-1; 8 bases line up with TRBD1. V was clipped by 4 bases and J by 8 bases; unmatched bases: 6. CDR1 is MNHEY and CDR2 is SMNVEV in the germline V gene (reference sequence). The CDR3 extends over 13 amino acids. The CDR3 DNA is TGTGCCAGCAGTTCAGGGGGCTGGGTGGAAGCTTTCTTT. It codes for CASSSGGWVEAFF.

This chain joins TRBV7-9 and TRBJ2-7; D is ambiguous. The V and J ends lost 4 bases and 7 bases respectively, with 14 bases between them. Germline V gene data show CDR1 as SEHNR and CDR2 as FQNEAQ (reference sequence). The CDR3 spans 13 residues. The CDR3 DNA reads as TGTGCCAGCAGCTCTCCCCAGGTCGGGGAGCAGTACTTC. It is translated as CASSSPQVGEQYF.